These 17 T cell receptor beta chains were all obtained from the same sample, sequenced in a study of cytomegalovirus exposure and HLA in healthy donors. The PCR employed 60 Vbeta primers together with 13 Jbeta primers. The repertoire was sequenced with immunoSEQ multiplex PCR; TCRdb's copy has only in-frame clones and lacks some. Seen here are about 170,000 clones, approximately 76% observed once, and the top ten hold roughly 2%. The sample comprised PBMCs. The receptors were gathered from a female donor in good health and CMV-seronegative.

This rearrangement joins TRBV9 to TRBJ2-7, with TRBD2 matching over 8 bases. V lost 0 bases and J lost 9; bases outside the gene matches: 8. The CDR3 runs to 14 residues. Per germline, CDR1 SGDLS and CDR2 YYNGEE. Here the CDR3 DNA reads TGTGCCAGCAGCGTAGCCGGGGGGGGAGCGCTGCAGTACTTC. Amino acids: CASSVAGGGALQYF. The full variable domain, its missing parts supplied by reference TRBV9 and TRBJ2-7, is DSGVTQTPKHLITATGQRVTLRCSPRSGDLSVYWYQQSLDQGLQFLIQYYNGEERAKGNILERFSAQQFPDLHSELNLSSLELGDSALYFCASSVAGGGALQYFGPGTRLTVT.

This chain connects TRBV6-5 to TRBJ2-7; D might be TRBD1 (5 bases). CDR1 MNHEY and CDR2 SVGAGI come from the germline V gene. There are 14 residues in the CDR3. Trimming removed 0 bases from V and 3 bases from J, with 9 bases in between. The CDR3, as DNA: TGTGCCAGCAGTTACTCTAGGCAGGGCTACGAGCAGTACTTC. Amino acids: CASSYSRQGYEQYF.

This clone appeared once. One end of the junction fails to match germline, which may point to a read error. This CDR3 is CAGSQGASGVNEQFF. CDR3 in DNA: TGTGCCGGCAGCCAAGGGGCTAGCGGAGTGAATGAGCAGTTCTTC. The chain joins TRBV9 to TRBJ2-1, with 7 bases matching TRBD2. The CDR3 contains 15 residues. Germline V gene data show CDR1 as SGDLS and CDR2 as YYNGEE. Full variable domain (missing parts from reference TRBV9 and TRBJ2-1): DSGVTQTPKHLITATGQRVTLRCSPRSGDLSVYWYQQSLDQGLQFLIQYYNGEERAKGNILERFSAQQFPDLHSELNLSSLELGDSALYFCAGSQGASGVNEQFFGPGTRLTVL.

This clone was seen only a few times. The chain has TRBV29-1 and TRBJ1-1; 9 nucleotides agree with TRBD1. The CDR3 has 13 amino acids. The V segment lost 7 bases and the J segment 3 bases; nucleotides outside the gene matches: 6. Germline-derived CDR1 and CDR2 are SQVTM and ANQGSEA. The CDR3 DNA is TGCAGCGCCACGGGACAGGGACACACTGAAGCTTTCTTT. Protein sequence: CSATGQGHTEAFF.

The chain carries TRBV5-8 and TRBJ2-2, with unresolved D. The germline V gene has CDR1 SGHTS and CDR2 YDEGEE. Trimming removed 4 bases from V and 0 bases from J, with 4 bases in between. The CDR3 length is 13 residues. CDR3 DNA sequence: TGTGCCAGCAGCCCTTCGAACACCGGGGAGCTGTTTTTT. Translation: CASSPSNTGELFF.

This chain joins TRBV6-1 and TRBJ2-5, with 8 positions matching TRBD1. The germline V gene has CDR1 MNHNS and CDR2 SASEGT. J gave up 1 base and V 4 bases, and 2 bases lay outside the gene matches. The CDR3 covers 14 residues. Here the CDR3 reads CASSADRAQETQYF. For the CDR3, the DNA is TGTGCCAGCAGTGCGGACAGGGCCCAAGAGACCCAGTACTTC.

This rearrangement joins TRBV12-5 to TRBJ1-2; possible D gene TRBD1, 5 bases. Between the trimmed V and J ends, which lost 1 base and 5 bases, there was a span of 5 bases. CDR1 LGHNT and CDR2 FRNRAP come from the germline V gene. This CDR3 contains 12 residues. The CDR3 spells CASGLEGYGYTF. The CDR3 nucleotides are TGTGCTAGTGGTTTGGAGGGGTATGGCTACACCTTC. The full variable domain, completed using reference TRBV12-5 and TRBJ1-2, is DARVTQTPRHKVTEMGQEVTMRCQPILGHNTVFWYRQTMMQGLELLAYFRNRAPLDDSGMPKDRFSAEMPDATLATLKIQPSEPRDSAVYFCASGLEGYGYTFGSGTRLTVV.

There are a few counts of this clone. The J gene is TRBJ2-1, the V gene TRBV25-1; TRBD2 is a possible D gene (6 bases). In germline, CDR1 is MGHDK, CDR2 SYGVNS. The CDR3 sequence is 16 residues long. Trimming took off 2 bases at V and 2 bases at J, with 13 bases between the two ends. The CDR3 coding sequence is TGTGCCAGCAGTGAACTAGCGCGTTCCCCCTACAATGAGCAGTTCTTC. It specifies CASSELARSPYNEQFF.

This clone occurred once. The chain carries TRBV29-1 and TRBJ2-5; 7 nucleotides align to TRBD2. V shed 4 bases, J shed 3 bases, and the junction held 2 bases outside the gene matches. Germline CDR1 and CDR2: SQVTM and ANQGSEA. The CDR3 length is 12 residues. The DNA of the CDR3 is TGCAGCGTTGTGACTAGCAAAGAGACCCAGTACTTC. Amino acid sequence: CSVVTSKETQYF.

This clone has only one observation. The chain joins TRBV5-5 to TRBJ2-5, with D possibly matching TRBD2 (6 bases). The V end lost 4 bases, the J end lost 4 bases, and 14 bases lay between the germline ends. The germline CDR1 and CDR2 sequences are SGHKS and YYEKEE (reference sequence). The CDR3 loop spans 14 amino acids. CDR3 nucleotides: TGTGCCAGCAGCGCACCGGGGGTAGGAGAGACCCAGTACTTC. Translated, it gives CASSAPGVGETQYF. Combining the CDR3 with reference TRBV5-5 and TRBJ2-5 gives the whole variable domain DAGVTQSPTHLIKTRGQQVTLRCSPISGHKSVSWYQQVLGQGPQFIFQYYEKEERGRGNFPDRFSARQFPNYSSELNVNALLLGDSALYLCASSAPGVGETQYFGPGTRLLVL.

CDR3 loop: CASSQESGLAFSYEQYF. CDR3 in DNA: TGTGCCAGCAGCCAAGAGTCGGGACTAGCGTTCTCCTACGAGCAGTACTTC. The gene calls are TRBV4-2 and TRBJ2-5; 10 nucleotides match TRBD2. The closer fit of TRBJ2-7 to the DNA end suggests the J call may be wrong. In germline, CDR1 is LGHNA, CDR2 YNFKEQ. This CDR3 is 17 amino acids long.

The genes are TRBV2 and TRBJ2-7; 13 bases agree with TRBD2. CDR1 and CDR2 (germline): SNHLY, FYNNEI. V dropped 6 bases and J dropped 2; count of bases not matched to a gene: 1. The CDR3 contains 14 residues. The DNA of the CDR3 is TGTGCCAGCAGGGGACTAGCGGGACCCTACGAGCAGTACTTC. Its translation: CASRGLAGPYEQYF.

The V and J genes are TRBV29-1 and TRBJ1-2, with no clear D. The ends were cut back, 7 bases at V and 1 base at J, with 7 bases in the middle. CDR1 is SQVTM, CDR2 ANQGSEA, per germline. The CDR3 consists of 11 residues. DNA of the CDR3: TGCAGCGCCGCGGGTAACTATGGCTACACCTTC. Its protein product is CSAAGNYGYTF.

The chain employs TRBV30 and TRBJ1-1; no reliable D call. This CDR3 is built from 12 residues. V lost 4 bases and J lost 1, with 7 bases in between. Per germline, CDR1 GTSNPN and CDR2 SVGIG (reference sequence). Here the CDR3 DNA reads TGTGCCTGGACCCCGAGGAACACTGAAGCTTTCTTT. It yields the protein CAWTPRNTEAFF.

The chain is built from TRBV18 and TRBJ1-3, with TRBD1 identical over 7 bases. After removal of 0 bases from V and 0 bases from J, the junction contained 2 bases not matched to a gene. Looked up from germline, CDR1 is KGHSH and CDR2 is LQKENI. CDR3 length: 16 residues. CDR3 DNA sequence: TGTGCCAGCTCACCACCGGGGACAGTCTCTGGAAACACCATATATTTT. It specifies CASSPPGTVSGNTIYF.

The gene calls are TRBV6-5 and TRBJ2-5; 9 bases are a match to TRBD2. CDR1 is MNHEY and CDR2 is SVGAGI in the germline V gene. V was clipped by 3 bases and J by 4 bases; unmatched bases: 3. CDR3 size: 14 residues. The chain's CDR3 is CASSYGTSPETQYF. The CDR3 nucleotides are TGTGCCAGCAGTTATGGGACTAGCCCAGAGACCCAGTACTTC.

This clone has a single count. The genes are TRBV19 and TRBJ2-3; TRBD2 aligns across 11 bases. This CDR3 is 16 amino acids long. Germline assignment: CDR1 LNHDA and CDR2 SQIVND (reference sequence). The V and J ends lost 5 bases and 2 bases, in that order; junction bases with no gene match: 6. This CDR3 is CASSVSTSGITDTQYF. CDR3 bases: TGTGCCAGTAGTGTCTCGACTAGCGGGATCACAGATACGCAGTATTTT.